The 10 T cell receptor beta chains given below trace back to one sample, sequenced in a study of tumor-infiltrating lymphocytes in primary liver carcinoma. With 400 to 550 ng total RNA as template and a constant-region primer, TCR beta cDNA was made. Employing slightly modified ARM-PCR, three nested multiplex PCR rounds were run, and these gave rise to the TCR beta libraries. Rounds one and two of PCR, each of around 9 cycles, were primed with TRBV1-TRBV30 forward primers and a C-beta reverse primer. TCRdb independently ran MiXCR on the multiplex PCR reads; one entry per CDR3 protein. The table has 310,000 or so distinct CDR3 sequences, 65% seen once. RNA was extracted from whole blood without cell sorting, alongside germline DNA. What was sequenced was peripheral blood. These receptors were collected from a middle-aged man with primary liver carcinoma and hepatitis B virus infection.

This clonotype appeared once. A junction end diverges from the germline sequence, so it may reflect a read error. The chain combines TRBV4-3 with TRBJ2-7; 8 bases fit TRBD2. Germline V gives CDR1 LGHNA, CDR2 YSLEER. The CDR3 length is 16 residues. This chain's CDR3 is CANSQDRSGRRYEQYF. The CDR3 DNA sequence: TGCGCCAACAGCCAAGATCGAAGCGGGAGAAGGTACGAGCAGTACTTC.

This clonotype was seen just once. This may be a read error: a much more frequent sequence differs by one nucleotide. This sequence joins TRBV6-5 and TRBJ2-7, with D perhaps TRBD1 or TRBD2 (5 bases each). Germline V gives CDR1 MNHEY, CDR2 SVGAGI. V lost 4 bases, J lost 5 bases, and 15 bases lay in between. The CDR3 contains 14 residues. CDR3 DNA sequence: TGTGCCAGCAGTTCTACTAGGTGGGGCGACGAGCAGTACTTC. Its protein is CASSSTRWGDEQYF.

The CDR3 DNA reads as TGTGCCAGCAGCCAAGATTGGACTATCGGCGATGAGCAGTTCTTC. Protein sequence: CASSQDWTIGDEQFF. The V and J genes are TRBV4-2 and TRBJ2-1, with D perhaps matching TRBD2 (6 bases). Germline V lookup: CDR1 LGHNA, CDR2 YNFKEQ. The CDR3 covers 15 residues. Trimming left V 0 bases short and J 8 bases short, with 14 bases between.

V and J are TRBV11-2 and TRBJ1-5; D call uncertain. Trimming cost V 0 bases and J 16 bases, with 16 bases left between them. The CDR3 has 13 amino acids. Germline V lookup: CDR1 SGHAT, CDR2 FQNNGV. Written as DNA, the CDR3 is TGTGCCAGCAGCTTAGATCCGCAGGATCAGCCCCATTTT. Encoded protein: CASSLDPQDQPHF.

V is TRBV28 and J is TRBJ2-3; 7 nucleotides line up with TRBD1. Germline V CDR1 and CDR2: MDHEN, SYDVKM. The CDR3 extends over 15 amino acids. Germline trimming cut 6 bases from V and 1 base from J; bases unmatched to any gene: 7. CDR3 bases: TGTGCCAGCAGCACAGGGGCCATGGGCACAGATACGCAGTATTTT. This translates into CASSTGAMGTDTQYF.

The J gene is TRBJ2-5, the V gene TRBV11-2, with D possibly matching TRBD2 (5 bases). Germline lookup yields CDR1 SGHAT and CDR2 FQNNGV. This CDR3 comprises 14 residues. Trimming left V 9 bases short and J 7 bases short, with 21 bases between. CDR3 amino acids: CASSVIRAPGTQYF. CDR3 in DNA: TGTGCCAGTAGCGTGATTCGGGCCCCAGGGACCCAGTACTTC. Supplemented by reference TRBV11-2 and TRBJ2-5, the full variable domain reads EAGVAQSPRYKIIEKRQSVAFWCNPISGHATLYWYQQILGQGPKLLIQFQNNGVVDDSQLPKDRFSAERLKGVDSTLKIQPAKLEDSAVYLCASSVIRAPGTQYFGPGTRLLVL.

For this clonotype: One end of the junction is discordant with germline, which a read error may explain. The V gene is TRBV5-1, the J gene TRBJ2-7, with D maybe TRBD1 (6 bases). CDR3 size: 13 residues. Germline V gives CDR1 SGHRS, CDR2 YFSETQ. CDR3 loop: CASIPGQIYDQYF. The DNA for the CDR3 is TGCGCCAGCATCCCGGGACAAATCTACGATCAGTACTTC. Full variable domain (remainder filled in from reference TRBV5-1 and TRBJ2-7): KAGVTQTPRYLIKTRGQQVTLSCSPISGHRSVSWYQQTPGQGLQFLFEYFSETQRNKGNFPGRFSGRQFSNSRSEMNVSTLELGDSALYLCASIPGQIYDQYFGPGTRLTVT.

As regards this clonotype: No conserved phenylalanine or tryptophan is present at the end of the CDR3, so a read error is the likely explanation. The rearrangement joins TRBV11-2 to TRBJ2-7; D is ambiguous. This CDR3 is 14 amino acids long. CDR1 is SGHAT and CDR2 is FQNNGV in the germline V gene. The V end was cut by 3 bases, the J end by 7 bases, with 16 bases between. The CDR3 DNA reads TGTGCCAGCAGCTTTCGACACGGACCTGGGGAGCAGTACCTC. As protein: CASSFRHGPGEQYL.

The CDR3 protein is CASSAGTGDINEQFF. CDR3 coding DNA: TGTGCCAGCAGCGCCGGTACTGGAGATATTAATGAGCAGTTCTTC. V and J are TRBV11-3 and TRBJ2-1; D is unclear. Germline V gene lookup returns CDR1 SGHNT and CDR2 YENEEA. Between the trimmed V and J ends, which lost 5 bases and 7 bases, there was a span of 18 bases. The CDR3 spans 15 residues.

This clonotype was seen ten or more times. This chain uses TRBV4-1 with TRBJ2-2; tentative D call: TRBD2 (6 bases). The CDR3 extends over 18 amino acids. The V end lost 3 bases, the J end lost 3 bases, and 20 bases lay between the germline ends. Germline CDR1 reads MGHRA; CDR2 reads YSYEKL. The CDR3 DNA sequence: TGCGCCAGCAGCCAGGAAAGAGGGCGAGGGGAGGACACCGGGGAGCTGTTTTTT. Its translation: CASSQERGRGEDTGELFF.